The 23 T cell receptor beta chains below were found in one sample sequenced in a study of shared clonotypes between healthy human individuals. Profiled with immunoSEQ multiplex PCR; TCRdb holds only in-frame clones, not every one. The sample holds 2 million to 3 million clones, 93% seen once. Specimen: naive CD4+ T cells from PBMCs. The subset denotes: CD45RA+ positively selected. These receptors came from a man between 18 and 29 years old in good health. Some clones in this sample may be carry-over from other donors' samples.

The V call is TRBV6-5, the J call TRBJ2-5; no clear D gene. V was shortened by 6 bases and J by 1 base, with 6 bases between the two germline ends. This CDR3 contains 12 residues. Germline V lookup: CDR1 MNHEY, CDR2 SVGAGI. The CDR3 loop is CASRTGQETQYF. CDR3 DNA sequence: TGTGCCAGCAGGACCGGCCAAGAGACCCAGTACTTC.

The genes are TRBV6-5 and TRBJ2-1, with 7 bases lining up with TRBD2. V trimming: 0 bases; J trimming: 9 bases; junction bases outside the gene matches: 8. The CDR3 runs 15 residues. In germline, CDR1 is MNHEY, CDR2 SVGAGI. The CDR3, as DNA: TGTGCCAGCAGTTACTCCCCGGGACTAACGGCTGAGCAGTTCTTC. Translating it yields CASSYSPGLTAEQFF.

V gene TRBV28 combines with J gene TRBJ2-7, with 7 bases matching TRBD1. The V and J ends lost 10 bases and 4 bases, in that order; junction bases with no gene match: 10. This CDR3 region has 13 residues. CDR1 MDHEN and CDR2 SYDVKM come from the germline V gene. The CDR3 bases are TGTGCCACCTCCGGGACAGCTACTTACGAGCAGTACTTC. Translation gives CATSGTATYEQYF.

Comment on this clone: The sample contains more than one DNA sequence encoding this CDR3. This chain links TRBV6-1 with TRBJ2-2; D possibly corresponds to TRBD1 (6 bases). Trimming took off 5 bases at V and 0 bases at J, with 10 bases between the two ends. CDR1 and CDR2 (germline): MNHNS, SASEGT. This CDR3 contains 15 residues. CDR3 region: CASSPGTSNTGELFF. For the CDR3, the DNA is TGTGCCAGCAGTCCCGGGACATCGAACACCGGGGAGCTGTTTTTT.

About this clone: The same CDR3 is also encoded by other DNA sequences in this sample. V is TRBV18 and J is TRBJ1-2, with TRBD1 matching over 7 bases. Germline CDR1 reads KGHSH; CDR2 reads LQKENI. Trimming at V came to 4 bases and at J to 4 bases, leaving 0 bases not matched to a gene. CDR3 size: 12 residues. The CDR3 is CASSRDSYGYTF. CDR3 nucleotide sequence: TGTGCCAGCTCACGGGACAGCTATGGCTACACCTTC.

The chain combines TRBV6-5 with TRBJ1-5; D is unclear. Germline lookup yields CDR1 MNHEY and CDR2 SVGAGI. This CDR3 comprises 15 residues. Trimming cost V 5 bases and J 1 base, with 12 bases left between them. CDR3 protein: CASSISRISNQPQHF. CDR3 nucleotides: TGTGCCAGCAGTATCAGCAGGATAAGCAATCAGCCCCAGCATTTT.

The rearrangement uses TRBV4-3 and TRBJ2-3, with unresolved D. CDR1 is LGHNA and CDR2 is YSLEER in the germline V gene. Trimming left V 5 bases short and J 3 bases short, with 24 bases between. CDR3 size: 18 residues. The chain's CDR3 is CASSESLFPPTRTDTQYF. The CDR3 coding sequence is TGCGCCAGCAGCGAGTCACTGTTCCCTCCGACACGTACAGATACGCAGTATTTT.

This clone was counted between two and nine times. This specimen includes other DNA sequences encoding the same CDR3. The chain carries TRBV6-5 and TRBJ1-1; TRBD1 might be the D (6 bases). Germline V gene data show CDR1 as MNHEY and CDR2 as SVGAGI. V was cut by 2 bases and J by 5 bases, with 9 bases left in between. The length of the CDR3 is 13 residues. CDR3 amino acids: CASSYNRGTEAFF. As DNA, the CDR3 is TGTGCCAGCAGTTACAATAGGGGGACTGAAGCTTTCTTT.

The chain links TRBV5-5 to TRBJ1-2, with TRBD1 as a possible D gene (5 bases). CDR3 length: 15 amino acids. V lost 4 bases and J 0 bases, leaving 13 bases between the germline ends. Germline V gene lookup returns CDR1 SGHKS and CDR2 YYEKEE (reference sequence). CDR3 amino acids: CASSPGTVTNYGYTF. The CDR3 DNA is TGTGCCAGCAGCCCAGGGACGGTGACTAACTATGGCTACACCTTC.

The chain couples TRBV5-4 to TRBJ2-7; 13 bases align to TRBD2. Germline V CDR1 and CDR2: SGHNT, YYREEE (reference sequence). J was trimmed by 4 bases and V by 4 bases; bases with no gene match: 8. This CDR3 is built from 16 residues. Here the CDR3 DNA reads TGTGCCAGCAGCCCAGGACTAGCGGGAGATGGGTACGAGCAGTACTTC. As protein: CASSPGLAGDGYEQYF.

The CDR3 sequence is CASRVTGTGGAGANVLTF. The CDR3, as DNA: TGTGCCAGCAGAGTGACCGGGACAGGGGGCGCTGGGGCCAACGTCCTGACTTTC. The chain links TRBV7-8 to TRBJ2-6, with 12 bases fitting TRBD1. Germline V CDR1 and CDR2: SGHVS, FQNEAQ. This CDR3 has 18 residues. Germline trimming cut 6 bases from V and 2 bases from J; bases unmatched to any gene: 8.

The gene calls are TRBV14 and TRBJ1-2; possibly TRBD1 for D (5 bases). This CDR3 region has 15 residues. Germline V CDR1 and CDR2: SGHDN, FVKESK. V lost 0 bases, J lost 4 bases, and 12 bases lay in between. CDR3 residues: CASSQDHRRFYGYTF. In nucleotides, the CDR3 is TGTGCCAGCAGCCAAGATCACAGGAGATTCTATGGCTACACCTTC.

The chain couples TRBV5-6 to TRBJ2-5, with 10 bases fitting TRBD2. The J call is in doubt because the DNA end fits TRBJ2-7 better. This CDR3 is built from 15 residues. CDR1 is SGHDT, CDR2 YYEEEE, per germline. The chain's CDR3 is CASSSGLAATYEQYF. The CDR3 DNA reads TGTGCCAGCAGCTCAGGACTAGCGGCGACCTACGAGCAGTACTTC.

The rearrangement links TRBV28 to TRBJ2-1; tentative D call: TRBD1 (6 bases). Germline CDR1 reads MDHEN; CDR2 reads SYDVKM. CDR3 size: 12 residues. The ends were cut back, 6 bases at V and 8 bases at J, with 11 bases in the middle. CDR3 in amino acids: CASRQGLDEQFF. The CDR3 DNA is TGTGCCAGCAGACAGGGTCTGGATGAGCAGTTCTTC.

With regard to this clone: This same CDR3 is encoded by further DNA sequences in the sample. The gene calls are TRBV28 and TRBJ1-5; TRBD1 aligns across 11 bases. V trimming: 5 bases; J trimming: 7 bases; junction bases outside the gene matches: 4. Germline lookup yields CDR1 MDHEN and CDR2 SYDVKM. The CDR3 is 14 amino acids. The chain's CDR3 is CASSPRTGGQPQHF. The CDR3 DNA follows: TGTGCCAGCAGTCCCCGGACAGGGGGCCAGCCCCAGCATTTT.

The J gene is TRBJ2-3, the V gene TRBV10-3; 8 bases fit TRBD1. The J segment lost 4 bases and the V segment lost 2 bases, leaving 5 bases of the junction unmatched. Germline V gene sequence: CDR1 ENHRY, CDR2 SYGVKD. CDR3 length: 15 residues. The CDR3 DNA sequence: TGTGCCATCAGTGAGAGCGCGGGACAGGCAGATACGCAGTATTTT. Translated, it gives CAISESAGQADTQYF.

The genes are TRBV7-6 and TRBJ2-3; D possibly uses TRBD1 or TRBD2 (5 bases each). The V end was cut by 5 bases, the J end by 2 bases, with 14 bases between. The CDR3 totals 15 residues. CDR1 and CDR2 (germline): SGHVS, FNYEAQ. CDR3 sequence reads: CASSQGAAYTDTQYF. Here the CDR3 DNA reads TGTGCCAGCAGCCAGGGAGCGGCCTACACAGATACGCAGTATTTT.

The chain couples TRBV18 to TRBJ1-5; TRBD1 is a possible D gene (6 bases). Looked up from germline, CDR1 is KGHSH and CDR2 is LQKENI. This CDR3 spans 15 amino acids. V lost 3 bases and J 5 bases, leaving 14 bases between the germline ends. The CDR3 DNA reads as TGTGCCAGCTCACCTTCGGGGGCTTGGGATCAGCCCCAGCATTTT. It specifies CASSPSGAWDQPQHF.

The rearrangement joins TRBV5-5 to TRBJ1-5, with D perhaps matching TRBD1 (5 bases). CDR1 and CDR2 (germline): SGHKS, YYEKEE (reference sequence). Trimming shortened V by 4 bases and J by 5 bases, and 16 bases separated the two germline ends. The CDR3 has 15 residues. Here the CDR3 reads CASSALSGGYQPQHF. DNA of the CDR3: TGTGCCAGCAGCGCCCTGTCGGGGGGATATCAGCCCCAGCATTTT.

V is TRBV7-8 and J is TRBJ2-3; possibly TRBD2 for D (6 bases). Germline V lookup: CDR1 SGHVS, CDR2 FQNEAQ. V lost 5 bases and J lost 4, with 22 bases in between. This CDR3 region has 17 residues. This chain's CDR3 is CASSLYAGTVPADTQYF. The DNA for the CDR3 is TGTGCCAGCAGCCTATATGCGGGAACCGTCCCCGCAGATACGCAGTATTTT.

The chain combines TRBV5-4 with TRBJ2-5, with 9 bases lining up with TRBD2. There are 16 residues in the CDR3. From germline, CDR1 is SGHNT and CDR2 YYREEE (reference sequence). V lost 3 bases, J lost 2 bases, and 8 bases stayed unmatched. CDR3 DNA sequence: TGTGCCAGCAGCTCGGGTCCAGCGGGAGGTCAAGAGACCCAGTACTTC. It specifies CASSSGPAGGQETQYF.

The chain carries TRBV5-1 and TRBJ2-3; D is undetermined. Trimming left V 4 bases short and J 6 bases short, with 15 bases between. CDR3 length equals 14 residues. Germline V gene sequence: CDR1 SGHRS, CDR2 YFSETQ. CDR3 DNA: TGCGCCAGCAGCCCCGGACCAGCTCCTGATACGCAGTATTTT. Its translation is CASSPGPAPDTQYF.

The V call is TRBV7-9, the J call TRBJ1-1; TRBD1 is a possible D gene (5 bases). The CDR3 consists of 14 residues. Trimming stripped 5 bases from V and 1 base from J, with 11 bases between. Per germline, CDR1 SEHNR and CDR2 FQNEAQ (reference sequence). The DNA of the CDR3 is TGTGCCAGCAGCACCGCAGGGCCGAACACTGAAGCTTTCTTT. It translates to CASSTAGPNTEAFF.